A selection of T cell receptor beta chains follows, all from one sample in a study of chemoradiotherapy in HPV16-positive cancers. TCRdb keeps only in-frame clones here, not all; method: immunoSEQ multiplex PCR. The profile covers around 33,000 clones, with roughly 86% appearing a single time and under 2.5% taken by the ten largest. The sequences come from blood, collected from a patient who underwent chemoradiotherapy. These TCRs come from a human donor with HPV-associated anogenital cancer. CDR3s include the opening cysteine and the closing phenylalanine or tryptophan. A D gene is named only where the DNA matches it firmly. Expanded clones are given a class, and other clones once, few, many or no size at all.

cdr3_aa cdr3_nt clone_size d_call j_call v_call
CASSGTLNNHQETQYF TGTGCCAGCAGCGGGACTCTAAATAATCACCAAGAGACCCAGTACTTC . . TRBJ2-5 TRBV2
CASSPPGRGTGELFF TGTGCCAGCAGCCCGCCGGGGAGAGGGACCGGGGAGCTGTTTTTT . . TRBJ2-2 TRBV9
CASSFGQGQLDEQFF TGTGCCAGCAGCTTCGGACAGGGACAACTCGATGAGCAGTTCTTC once TRBD1 TRBJ2-1 TRBV11-2
CASSPIDTNTEAFF TGTGCCAGCAGTCCTATAGACACGAACACTGAAGCTTTCTTT . . TRBJ1-1 TRBV7-9
CASSHSGTTGRGGYTF TGTGCCAGCAGCCATTCCGGAACTACAGGGCGGGGTGGCTACACCTTC . . TRBJ1-2 TRBV4-2
CASSLVGVAPNEKLFF TGTGCCAGCAGTTTGGTGGGGGTGGCACCTAATGAAAAACTGTTTTTT . . TRBJ1-4 TRBV27
CASSLPYGPDSYEQYF TGTGCCAGCAGCTTGCCGTACGGCCCTGACTCCTACGAGCAGTACTTC . . TRBJ2-7 TRBV5-6
CASSVTGTGGLYEQYF TGTGCCAGCAGCGTTACCGGGACAGGGGGCCTCTACGAGCAGTACTTC . TRBD1 TRBJ2-7 TRBV5-4
CASGLVLTRGTDTQYF TGTGCTAGTGGTTTGGTACTCACGCGGGGCACAGATACGCAGTATTTT . . TRBJ2-3 TRBV12-5
CASSLVSGGRQETQYF TGTGCCAGCAGCTTAGTATCGGGAGGGCGACAAGAGACCCAGTACTTC . TRBD2 TRBJ2-5 TRBV11-3
CASSIGEEQPQHF TGTGCCAGTAGTATAGGAGAGGAACAGCCCCAGCATTTT . . TRBJ1-5 TRBV19
CASSPRTSGRHQQFF TGTGCCAGCAGCCCCCGGACTAGCGGGAGGCACCAGCAGTTCTTC . TRBD2 TRBJ2-1 TRBV7-2
CASSEAQNGYTF TGTGCCAGCAGTGAAGCACAGAATGGCTACACCTTC . . TRBJ1-2 TRBV6-1
CASSLKETQYF TGCGCCAGCAGCTTAAAAGAGACCCAGTACTTC . . TRBJ2-5 TRBV5-1
CASRDGQGYGYTF TGTGCCAGCAGAGACGGACAGGGGTATGGCTACACCTTC . TRBD1 TRBJ1-2 TRBV28
CASSPRVEAYNEQFF TGTGCCAGCAGCCCCCGGGTCGAGGCCTACAATGAGCAGTTCTTC . . TRBJ2-1 TRBV7-3
CASSRRVFSYEQYF TGTGCCAGTAGTCGCCGGGTTTTTTCCTACGAGCAGTACTTC . . TRBJ2-7 TRBV19
CASSPPEMTGGPHYGYTF TGTGCCAGCTCACCACCGGAAATGACAGGGGGCCCTCACTATGGCTACACCTTC . TRBD1 TRBJ1-2 TRBV18
CASSPTTGYEQYF TGTGCCAGCAGCCCCACGACGGGATACGAGCAGTACTTC . . TRBJ2-7 TRBV28
CASSEGTGGYYEQYF TGTGCCAGCAGTGAAGGGACAGGGGGCTACTACGAGCAGTACTTC . TRBD1 TRBJ2-7 TRBV6-1
CASSVEHEGAEAFF TGTGCCAGCAGCGTAGAACATGAGGGTGCTGAAGCTTTCTTT few . TRBJ1-1 TRBV9
CASSYGTMTDTQYF TGTGCCAGCAGTTACGGGACTATGACAGATACGCAGTATTTT few TRBD2 TRBJ2-3 TRBV6-5
CASSATSGGADTQYF TGTGCCAGCAGTGCGACTAGCGGGGGGGCAGATACGCAGTATTTT . TRBD2 TRBJ2-3 TRBV6-1
CASSLEGNPSYEQYF TGTGCCAGCAGCTTGGAAGGGAACCCCTCCTACGAGCAGTACTTC few . TRBJ2-7 TRBV5-6
CASSPSTGNKGNTIYF TGTGCCAGCTCACCATCTACAGGGAACAAAGGAAACACCATATATTTT . . TRBJ1-3 TRBV18
CASSSYRETGGEQYF TGTGCCAGCAGCTCCTACCGGGAAACCGGGGGCGAGCAGTACTTC few . TRBJ2-7 TRBV7-8
CASSKGEMNTEAFF TGTGCCAGCAGCAAAGGGGAAATGAACACTGAAGCTTTCTTT . . TRBJ1-1 TRBV6-6
CASSLRLAVTSTDTQYF TGTGCCAGCAGCTTAAGGTTAGCGGTGACTAGCACAGATACGCAGTATTTT . . TRBJ2-3 TRBV7-9
CASWTESNEKLFF TGTGCCAGTTGGACAGAGAGTAATGAAAAACTGTTTTTT . . TRBJ1-4 TRBV6-5
CASSMGYQETQYF TGTGCCAGTAGTATGGGGTACCAAGAGACCCAGTACTTC . . TRBJ2-5 TRBV19
CASSENSRVYGYTF TGCGCCAGCAGTGAGAATAGTAGGGTCTATGGCTACACCTTC . . TRBJ1-2 TRBV10-2
CASNIADIPYEQYF TGTGCCAGCAACATCGCCGACATCCCCTACGAGCAGTACTTC . . TRBJ2-7 TRBV5-5
CASSLSLQANTGELFF TGTGCCAGCAGCCTTTCGTTACAAGCGAACACCGGGGAGCTGTTTTTT . . TRBJ2-2 TRBV7-3
CASSLVGKGQPQHF TGTGCCAGCAGCTTAGTGGGGAAGGGTCAGCCCCAGCATTTT . . TRBJ1-5 TRBV7-9
CASSFPERGSTGELFF TGTGCCAGCAGCTTTCCGGAGCGGGGGAGCACCGGGGAGCTGTTTTTT . TRBD2 TRBJ2-2 TRBV5-8
CASSPLAGDTGELFF TGCGCCAGCAGTCCCCTAGCGGGGGACACCGGGGAGCTGTTTTTT . TRBD2 TRBJ2-2 TRBV5-1
CASSPTDPGQPTSTDTQYF TGTGCCAGCAGCCCTACCGATCCGGGACAGCCTACGAGCACAGATACGCAGTATTTT . TRBD1 TRBJ2-3 TRBV11-1
CASSNEYAADTQYF TGTGCCAGCAGCAACGAATACGCCGCAGATACGCAGTATTTT . . TRBJ2-3 TRBV6-4
CASSLAGQMAYNEQFF TGCGCCAGCAGCTTGGCGGGACAAATGGCCTACAATGAGCAGTTCTTC . . TRBJ2-1 TRBV5-1
CASSRTGMSHTEAFF TGTGCCAGCAGTAGGACAGGGATGAGTCACACTGAAGCTTTCTTT . TRBD1 TRBJ1-1 TRBV6-5
CSAQSSYEQYF TGCAGTGCCCAGAGCTCCTACGAGCAGTACTTC . . TRBJ2-7 TRBV20-1
CASSGGAGDTQYF TGTGCCAGCAGTGGGGGGGCCGGAGATACGCAGTATTTT . . TRBJ2-3 TRBV6-4
CASSLGFYGGNQPQHF TGTGCCAGCAGCTTGGGCTTTTATGGGGGCAATCAGCCCCAGCATTTT . . TRBJ1-5 TRBV5-6
CASRSKQGGHNSPLHF TGTGCCAGCAGATCCAAACAGGGGGGTCATAATTCACCCCTCCACTTT once TRBD1 TRBJ1-6 TRBV5-4
CASNPTGGPNTEAFF TGTGCCAGTAACCCAACAGGGGGCCCGAACACTGAAGCTTTCTTT . TRBD1 TRBJ1-1 TRBV19
CASSLGLGGSYNEQFF TGCGCCAGCAGCTTGGGGTTGGGTGGGTCCTACAATGAGCAGTTCTTC . . TRBJ2-1 TRBV5-1
CASRVGQANEAFF TGTGCCAGCAGAGTTGGACAGGCTAATGAAGCTTTCTTT . TRBD1 TRBJ1-1 TRBV5-4
CASSPLGQGGDQPQHF TGTGCCAGCAGTCCACTCGGACAGGGTGGGGATCAGCCCCAGCATTTT few TRBD1 TRBJ1-5 TRBV2
CASSPPSLGTATYEQYF TGTGCCAGCTCACCACCGTCTTTGGGGACGGCGACCTACGAGCAGTACTTC . . TRBJ2-7 TRBV18
CASSGGTNEQFF TGTGCCAGCAGTGGGGGGACTAATGAGCAGTTCTTC . . TRBJ2-1 TRBV6-5
CASSLGWRSGELFF TGTGCCAGCAGCTTAGGGTGGAGGTCCGGGGAGCTGTTTTTT . . TRBJ2-2 TRBV11-3
CASKEGSDGYTF TGTGCCAGCAAGGAGGGTTCGGACGGCTACACCTTC few . TRBJ1-2 TRBV27
CASSPLSGNTEAFF TGTGCCAGCAGTCCCCTTTCGGGGAACACTGAAGCTTTCTTT . . TRBJ1-1 TRBV27